The 26 T cell receptor beta chains below all came from one sample that was sequenced in a study of T cell changes during pregnancy in multiple sclerosis. Sequenced by immunoSEQ multiplex PCR; TCRdb stores in-frame clones only, minus some. The sample holds 25,000 to 35,000 clones, roughly nine tenths seen once. The source was CD8+ T cells from peripheral blood mononuclear cells, collected in the second trimester of pregnancy. Every receptor here comes from a female donor with multiple sclerosis, enrolled in a pregnancy study.

This clone has a handful of counts. The CDR3 loop is CVRGAVAKNIQYF. For the CDR3, the DNA is TGTGTCCGGGGGGCTGTAGCCAAAAACATTCAGTACTTC. The rearrangement links TRBV10-3 to TRBJ2-4; possibly TRBD2 for D (7 bases). This CDR3 has 13 residues. From germline, CDR1 is ENHRY and CDR2 SYGVKD.

V and J are TRBV27 and TRBJ2-1; D possibly corresponds to TRBD2 (5 bases). V lost 6 bases and J lost 1, with 28 bases in between. Germline V gene data show CDR1 as MNHEY and CDR2 as SMNVEV (reference sequence). This CDR3 spans 20 amino acids. The CDR3 here is CASSTLSTVVVSGSYNEQFF. CDR3 sequence (DNA): TGTGCCAGCAGCACCCTCTCCACAGTTGTAGTTTCGGGGTCCTACAATGAGCAGTTCTTC.

The chain couples TRBV27 to TRBJ2-7, with TRBD2 identical over 7 bases. This CDR3 spans 15 amino acids. Germline trimming cut 8 bases from V and 2 bases from J; bases unmatched to any gene: 12. Germline CDR1 reads MNHEY; CDR2 reads SMNVEV (reference sequence). Written as DNA, the CDR3 is TGTGCCAGCCGACCTGCCGGGACTACGACCTACGAGCAGTACTTC. Its translation is CASRPAGTTTYEQYF.

The V gene is TRBV5-1, the J gene TRBJ2-6, with 9 bases fitting TRBD1. Germline V gene sequence: CDR1 SGHRS, CDR2 YFSETQ. Trimming removed 3 bases from V and 0 bases from J; junction bases left unmatched: 7. CDR3 size: 18 residues. The CDR3 is CASSYRDRAFSGANVLTF. In nucleotides, the CDR3 is TGCGCCAGCAGCTACCGGGACAGGGCTTTCTCTGGGGCCAACGTCCTGACTTTC.

This clone was observed once. The chain combines TRBV4-2 with TRBJ2-3, with D tentatively TRBD1 (5 bases). Germline loops: CDR1 LGHNA, CDR2 YNFKEQ. With 1 base removed from V and 0 bases from J, the gap between germline ends came to 11 bases. The CDR3 runs to 16 residues. CDR3: CASSQGSGLSTDTQYF. The CDR3 DNA is TGTGCCAGCAGCCAAGGGTCAGGGCTTAGCACAGATACGCAGTATTTT.

The chain has TRBV6-5 and TRBJ2-6, with no clear D. This CDR3 comprises 14 residues. Germline V lookup: CDR1 MNHEY, CDR2 SVGAGI. The V and J ends lost 5 bases and 2 bases respectively, with 7 bases between them. The CDR3 loop reads CASSPSPGANVLTF. The CDR3 DNA reads TGTGCCAGCAGTCCTTCTCCTGGGGCCAACGTCCTGACTTTC.

This clone was recorded once. The rearrangement links TRBV6-6 to TRBJ2-7; 10 bases are shared with TRBD2. The CDR3 length is 15 residues. V lost 4 bases to trimming and J lost 2 bases; unmatched junction nucleotides: 5. Germline assignment: CDR1 MNHNY and CDR2 SVGAGI (reference sequence). The CDR3 region is CASSLAGTSAYEQYF. CDR3 DNA: TGTGCCAGCAGTTTGGCCGGGACTAGCGCCTACGAGCAGTACTTC.

The chain recombines TRBV6-5 with TRBJ1-2; D uncertain. V was pared by 5 bases and J by 2 bases, with 12 bases between. The CDR3 is 14 residues long. Germline CDR1 MNHEY, CDR2 SVGAGI. DNA of the CDR3: TGTGCCAGCAGTGCAGCACCTAGAAACTATGGCTACACCTTC. Protein product: CASSAAPRNYGYTF.

V and J are TRBV4-1 and TRBJ2-4; the D gene is possibly TRBD2 (6 bases). This CDR3 region has 17 residues. Germline assignment: CDR1 MGHRA and CDR2 YSYEKL. V was trimmed by 6 bases and J by 3 bases, leaving 21 bases between them. CDR3 sequence (DNA): TGCGCCAGCAGTTTGATACCCCCGGGGGTTGGCAAAAACATTCAGTACTTC. Translating it yields CASSLIPPGVGKNIQYF.

J is TRBJ1-1 and V is TRBV21-1. TRBV21-1 is listed as a pseudogene. This CDR3 comprises 15 residues. Here the CDR3 reads CASGGRGSSPDEAFF. The DNA for the CDR3 is TGTGCCAGCGGGGGGAGGGGATCCTCCCCAGATGAAGCTTTCTTT.

V usage is TRBV7-3 and J usage is TRBJ2-1, with TRBD1 matching 9 bases. V lost 5 bases and J lost 5; bases outside the gene matches: 7. The CDR3 sequence is 15 residues long. Germline V lookup: CDR1 SGHTA, CDR2 FQGTGA. CDR3 in amino acids: CASSPHRGLNNEQFF. Here the CDR3 DNA reads TGTGCCAGCAGCCCCCACAGGGGGCTAAACAATGAGCAGTTCTTC.

V gene TRBV7-9 combines with J gene TRBJ2-5; D perhaps matches TRBD2 (7 bases). This CDR3 has 16 amino acids. The ends were cut back, 2 bases at V and 5 bases at J, with 18 bases in the middle. From germline, CDR1 is SEHNR and CDR2 FQNEAQ (reference sequence). The CDR3 DNA sequence: TGTGCCAGCAGCTTACGGTCCGGGGGGCGGCAGGAGACCCAGTACTTC. This encodes CASSLRSGGRQETQYF.

This clone turned up a few times. The CDR3 DNA sequence: TGTGCCAGCAGTTGGCTGAACACAGATACGCAGTATTTT. Translation gives CASSWLNTDTQYF. This sequence joins TRBV6-6 and TRBJ2-3; D call uncertain. Trimming took off 4 bases at V and 2 bases at J, with 7 bases between the two ends. The CDR3 spans 13 residues. The germline V gene encodes CDR1 MNHNY and CDR2 SVGAGI (reference sequence).

The chain employs TRBV11-2 and TRBJ2-1; the match to TRBD2 covers 8 bases. The germline CDR1 and CDR2 sequences are SGHAT and FQNNGV. Trimming took 3 bases from V and 6 from J; bases not matched to a gene: 10. This CDR3 contains 16 residues. The DNA for the CDR3 is TGTGCCAGCAGCTTCCCCCCGGCGGGAGGTGGCAATGAGCAGTTCTTC. Encoded protein: CASSFPPAGGGNEQFF.

The chain joins TRBV19 to TRBJ2-1, with 10 positions matching TRBD2. The ends lost 9 bases at V and 11 bases at J; junction bases unmatched: 19. This CDR3 contains 16 residues. Germline lookup yields CDR1 LNHDA and CDR2 SQIVND (reference sequence). The CDR3 coding sequence is TGTGCCAGCACCCAAGGGGACGGTTGGACTAGCGGCCAGCAGTTCTTC. It translates to CASTQGDGWTSGQQFF.

The chain joins TRBV2 to TRBJ1-1; 7 bases map to TRBD1. The CDR3 sequence is 15 residues long. Germline CDR1 is SNHLY and CDR2 is FYNNEI. Unmatched junction bases numbered 11, after V lost 5 bases and J lost 5 bases. CDR3 protein: CASSPLPDRETEAFF. CDR3 DNA sequence: TGTGCCAGCAGTCCACTCCCAGACAGGGAGACTGAAGCTTTCTTT.

This clone was seen only once. This sequence joins TRBV5-8 and TRBJ2-1, with D tentatively TRBD1 (6 bases). Deletions cut 5 bases from V and 6 bases from J, with 9 bases between. CDR3 length: 12 amino acids. Germline values: CDR1 SGHTS, CDR2 YDEGEE. Here the CDR3 reads CASSGQINEQFF. CDR3 coding DNA: TGTGCCAGCAGTGGACAGATCAATGAGCAGTTCTTC.

The chain joins TRBV5-1 to TRBJ2-5; 9 bases are shared with TRBD1. This CDR3 is built from 16 residues. V lost 3 bases and J lost 5; bases outside the gene matches: 11. CDR1 is SGHRS, CDR2 YFSETQ, per germline. CDR3 DNA: TGCGCCAGCAGCTGGATCGGGACAGGGTCTGGGGAGACCCAGTACTTC. It encodes CASSWIGTGSGETQYF.

The chain couples TRBV9 to TRBJ2-1; 11 bases line up with TRBD1. Germline V gives CDR1 SGDLS, CDR2 YYNGEE. V lost 0 bases, J lost 8 bases, and 4 bases stayed unmatched. This CDR3 is built from 15 residues. CDR3 nucleotide sequence: TGTGCCAGCAGCGTAGGGGGACAGGGGGTCGATGAGCAGTTCTTC. Translating it yields CASSVGGQGVDEQFF.

This clone has more than one count but fewer than ten. In the same sample, other DNA sequences code for this CDR3. V and J are TRBV6-5 and TRBJ2-7, with TRBD1 matching over 11 bases. J was trimmed by 3 bases and V by 2 bases; bases with no gene match: 0. The CDR3 has 14 residues. The germline V gene encodes CDR1 MNHEY and CDR2 SVGAGI. This chain's CDR3 is CASSYGTGGYEQYF. Here the CDR3 DNA reads TGTGCCAGCAGTTACGGGACAGGGGGCTACGAGCAGTACTTC.

The rearrangement uses TRBV18 and TRBJ2-7; 7 bases are a match to TRBD1. V lost 5 bases, J lost 3 bases, and 10 bases stayed unmatched. This CDR3 comprises 15 residues. The germline gives CDR1 KGHSH, CDR2 LQKENI. CDR3 in amino acids: CASSAGSTGYYEQYF. Here the CDR3 DNA reads TGTGCCAGCTCAGCGGGCTCGACAGGGTACTACGAGCAGTACTTC.

This rearrangement joins TRBV21-1 to TRBJ2-3; the table's D call TRBD2 went unverified against the DNA. TRBV21-1 corresponds to a pseudogene. There are 15 residues in the CDR3. DNA for the CDR3: TGTGCCAGCAGGGAGGGCCCGGGTGAGACAGATACGCAGTATTTT. Its translation is CASREGPGETDTQYF.

The chain couples TRBV19 to TRBJ1-1; maybe TRBD1 (6 bases). Germline V gene sequence: CDR1 LNHDA, CDR2 SQIVND (reference sequence). The V and J ends lost 5 bases and 6 bases respectively, with 16 bases between them. This CDR3 is built from 14 residues. CDR3 region: CASSGQGKDPEAFF. CDR3 bases: TGTGCCAGTAGTGGTCAGGGGAAGGACCCTGAAGCTTTCTTT. The full variable domain, completed using reference TRBV19 and TRBJ1-1, is DGGITQSPKYLFRKEGQNVTLSCEQNLNHDAMYWYRQDPGQGLRLIYYSQIVNDFQKGDIAEGYSVSREKKESFPLTVTSAQKNPTAFYLCASSGQGKDPEAFFGQGTRLTVV.

This chain connects TRBV28 to TRBJ1-5; the D is unclear. The V gene's germline CDR1 is MDHEN and CDR2 SYDVKM. V lost 7 bases and J lost 0, with 13 bases in between. The CDR3 totals 15 residues. Here the CDR3 DNA reads TGTGCCAGCACCCCTAGAACGTATAGCAATCAGCCCCAGCATTTT. Protein product: CASTPRTYSNQPQHF.

This rearrangement joins TRBV19 to TRBJ2-5; 7 bases match TRBD2. The CDR3 has 16 amino acids. V was clipped by 5 bases and J by 4 bases; unmatched bases: 13. The V gene's germline CDR1 is LNHDA and CDR2 SQIVND (reference sequence). CDR3 protein: CASSFSSGISGETQYF. DNA for the CDR3: TGTGCCAGTAGTTTTTCCAGCGGGATCAGTGGAGAGACCCAGTACTTC.

The chain couples TRBV27 to TRBJ1-5; unclear D gene. Germline loops: CDR1 MNHEY, CDR2 SMNVEV (reference sequence). The CDR3 contains 14 residues. V dropped 6 bases and J dropped 6 bases, with 15 bases sitting between them. For the CDR3, the DNA is TGTGCCAGCAGCCAGTTCGCAGCGGGTCAGCCCCAGCATTTT. Translated: CASSQFAAGQPQHF.